The 9 T cell receptor beta chains below were found in one sample sequenced in a study of identical twins. TCRdb re-derived calls from the 5' RACE reads in MiXCR, one entry per CDR3 protein. The data show hundreds of thousands of distinct CDR3 sequences, approximately 24% seen once. These data were also filed under a second study, of T cells expressing NK-cell markers.

The sample comprised CD4+ T cells sorted from blood. The receptors derive from a woman aged 18 to 35 in good health.

This clonotype was seen a few times. The chain carries TRBV5-1 and TRBJ2-3; D call uncertain. Trimming pared 2 bases from V and 5 bases from J, leaving 18 bases between. The CDR3 is 16 amino acids. Germline CDR1 and CDR2: SGHRS and YFSETQ. The CDR3 reads CASSFSALPPGDTQYF. CDR3 bases: TGCGCCAGCAGCTTTTCCGCCCTACCCCCCGGAGATACGCAGTATTTT.

This clonotype was observed a few times. The CDR3 nucleotides read TGTGCCAGCAGGCGGGGGGTCTCCTACGAGCAGTACTTC. It yields the protein CASRRGVSYEQYF. The chain joins TRBV12-3 or TRBV12-4 to TRBJ2-7; TRBD2 aligns across 8 bases. V was clipped by 6 bases and J by 0 bases; unmatched bases: 1. The length of the CDR3 is 13 residues.

The chain combines TRBV5-1 with TRBJ1-1; D may be TRBD1 (6 bases). Trimming pared 5 bases from V and 0 bases from J, leaving 11 bases between. This CDR3 contains 14 residues. Per germline, CDR1 SGHRS and CDR2 YFSETQ. This CDR3 reads CASSHRELNTEAFF. The CDR3 DNA reads TGCGCCAGCAGTCACAGGGAGTTGAACACTGAAGCTTTCTTT.

This clonotype showed up just a few times. The V gene is TRBV6-6, the J gene TRBJ2-5, with unresolved D. V lost 6 bases and J lost 3, with 5 bases in between. The germline V gene encodes CDR1 MNHNY and CDR2 SVGAGI (reference sequence). This CDR3 spans 11 amino acids. CDR3 sequence: CASRMEETQYF. As DNA, the CDR3 is TGTGCCAGCAGGATGGAAGAGACCCAGTACTTC.

The rearrangement links TRBV20-1 to TRBJ2-7, with D perhaps assigned TRBD1 or TRBD2 (5 bases each). Germline values: CDR1 DFQATT, CDR2 SNEGSKA (reference sequence). The CDR3 extends over 13 amino acids. The germline V and J ends were trimmed by 3 bases and 7 bases, with 16 bases remaining between them. The CDR3 protein is CSASLHIEGEQYF. CDR3 bases: TGCAGTGCTAGTCTCCATATTGAGGGGGAGCAGTACTTC.

The V and J genes are TRBV10-3 and TRBJ2-7; D is ambiguous. Deletions cut 4 bases from V and 6 bases from J, with 16 bases between. CDR3 length: 14 amino acids. Per germline, CDR1 ENHRY and CDR2 SYGVKD. As DNA, the CDR3 is TGTGCCATCAGTGGGGTCAGCTCCTATGGCGAGCAGTACTTC. Protein sequence: CAISGVSSYGEQYF.

CDR3 protein: CASSLKQGGNQPQHF. DNA of the CDR3: TGTGCCAGCAGTTTGAAACAGGGGGGCAATCAGCCCCAGCATTTT. V gene TRBV6-5 combines with J gene TRBJ1-5, with 8 bases that match TRBD1. The CDR3 totals 15 residues. Looked up from germline, CDR1 is MNHEY and CDR2 is SVGAGI. Trimming took 4 bases from V and 2 from J; bases not matched to a gene: 4.

This clonotype was seen more than once but under ten times. CDR3 amino acids: CASRLETSGNGETQYF. CDR3 nucleotides: TGTGCCAGCAGGTTGGAGACTAGCGGGAATGGAGAGACCCAGTACTTC. This chain uses TRBV6-1 with TRBJ2-5; TRBD2 aligns across 11 bases. CDR1 and CDR2 (germline): MNHNS, SASEGT. V gave up 6 bases and J gave up 4 bases; unmatched junction bases: 10. This CDR3 contains 16 residues.

The gene calls are TRBV5-1 and TRBJ2-1; no clear D gene. The V end lost 3 bases, the J end lost 1 base, and 17 bases lay between the germline ends. The CDR3 is 17 residues long. CDR1 SGHRS and CDR2 YFSETQ come from the germline V gene. DNA of the CDR3: TGCGCCAGCAGCTCTACCCGCGGAGCGCGATCCTACAATGAGCAGTTCTTC. Protein sequence: CASSSTRGARSYNEQFF.